Sequencing of this T cell receptor (beta chain) was carried out in a study of blood T cells in healthy people across ages (dated by TCRdb to between 2015 and 2017). Turning to the overall study: Template switching captured roughly one uniquely barcoded TCR beta cDNA molecule per two T cells in model experiments. To avoid experimental bias, donors of different ages were distributed randomly across sequencing lanes. The study measured age-related changes in TCR beta repertoire diversity using deep sequencing normalized with unique cDNA molecular identifiers. Donors were grouped into four age groups: young (average 16 years), middle-aged (under 40), aged (around 56) and long-lived (approximately 82). Two additional independent replicas of 1 million unique cDNA reads from the same blood draw were analyzed for two donors (one aged 18 to 30 and one aged 80 or older). General conclusions and limits of the study: Compared with the aged group, more naive CD4+ T cells, fewer expanded clones and increased TCR diversity were shown by the long-lived group, suggesting age selection. The percentage of naive T cells measured by flow cytometry correlated strongly with observed TCR beta diversity. Since profiling was done on bulk unsorted PBMCs, naive and antigen-experienced compartments could not be conclusively compared. As age increased, observed TCR beta diversity per million T cells dropped in a roughly linear way, and a significant reduction was already evident by age about 36. The CMV infection status of donors was not known, potentially confounding age-related changes in expanded clonotypes. Estimates of total diversity from one million sequenced T cells were regarded as lower bounds and underestimates.

Notes on this clonotype: Its antigen specificity is not known. Base qualities are not at hand, and no much larger clone is one base apart.

Based on the germline V gene, the CDR1 and CDR2 sequences are SNHLY and FYNNEI. V is shortened by 5 bases, J by 5 bases, and the region joining them spans 10 bases. The CDR3 covers 13 residues, taking in both the cysteine and the phenylalanine. Left in the record is the CDR3 DNA by itself, 39 bases read in frame from the first base. The roughly 42 donors, aged about 6 to 95 years, were systemically healthy Caucasian individuals from Russia. Each donor gave about 9.7 milliliters of peripheral blood, drawn into EDTA-treated Vacutainer tubes. PBMCs were isolated by Ficoll-Paque density-gradient centrifugation, with at least 6 million obtained per sample. Trizol reagent was used to extract total RNA from PBMCs, with at least 5.5 micrograms per sample. The percentages of naive CD45RAhigh/CD27high T cells were determined by flow cytometry on a PBMC aliquot from every donor. Receptors were amplified or captured by 5' RACE. The sample was run on an Illumina HiSeq 2500. A second PCR of roughly 6 to 11 cycles was performed with a sample-barcoded 5' primer and a J-beta primer mix. A template-switch 5' adaptor carrying 12 random nucleotides introduced a unique molecular identifier onto each TCR beta cDNA molecule. Each sample yielded at least 2.5 million CDR3-containing paired-end reads. First-strand cDNA was synthesized from all RNA with the Mint cDNA synthesis kit, primed by a TRBC-specific oligonucleotide. After uracil-DNA glycosylase treatment, a first 18-cycle PCR used universal primers M1SS and BC2_uni_R on all cDNA. The paper's data handling went like this. For normalization, 1 million high-quality reads were randomly selected from each sample, with every read carrying a distinct molecular identifier. Instead of being binned into consensus sequences, reads that shared molecular identifiers were thrown out. MiTCR, set to a Q25 quality threshold and the strictest error-elimination algorithm, was used for CDR3 identification, clonotype clustering and error correction. Lower-bound total TCR beta diversity was estimated with a nonparametric unseen species model using Euler transformation. TCRdb reanalyzed the raw reads on its own, using fastp at Q25 for trimming and MiXCR for clone calling, and kept in-frame beta chains. Rows with a matching CDR3 protein are joined into one entry that keeps the most common DNA and genes. TCRdb, rather than the study authors, made the V and J calls. Counted in this sample were roughly 1,700,000 distinct CDR3 sequences; 25% to 30% of them appeared once. The ten largest clones add up to 7% to 9% of the sample.

Sequenced sample: blood. The V and J segments used are TRBV2 and TRBJ1-5, with TRBD1 tentatively as D gene (5 bases match). This TCR came from a woman in her 30s in good health. The nucleotides are TGTGCCAGCAGTTTGGAGACAGATCAGCCCCAGCATTTT. It translates to CASSLETDQPQHF.